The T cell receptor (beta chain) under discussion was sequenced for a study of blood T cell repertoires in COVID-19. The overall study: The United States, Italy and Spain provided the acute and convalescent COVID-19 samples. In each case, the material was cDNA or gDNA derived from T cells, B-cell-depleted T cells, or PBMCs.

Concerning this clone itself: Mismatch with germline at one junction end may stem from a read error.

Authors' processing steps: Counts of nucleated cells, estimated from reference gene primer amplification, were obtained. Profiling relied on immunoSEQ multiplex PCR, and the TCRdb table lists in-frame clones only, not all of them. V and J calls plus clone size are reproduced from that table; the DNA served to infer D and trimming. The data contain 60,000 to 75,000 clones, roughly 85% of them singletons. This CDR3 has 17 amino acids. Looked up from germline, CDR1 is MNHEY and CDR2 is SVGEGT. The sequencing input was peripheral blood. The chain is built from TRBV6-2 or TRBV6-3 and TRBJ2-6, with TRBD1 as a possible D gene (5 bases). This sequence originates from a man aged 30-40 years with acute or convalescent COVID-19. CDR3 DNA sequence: TGTGCCAGCAGTTACTCGCACAGTATCTCTGGGGCCAACGTCCCGACTTTC. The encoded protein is CASSYSHSISGANVPTF.